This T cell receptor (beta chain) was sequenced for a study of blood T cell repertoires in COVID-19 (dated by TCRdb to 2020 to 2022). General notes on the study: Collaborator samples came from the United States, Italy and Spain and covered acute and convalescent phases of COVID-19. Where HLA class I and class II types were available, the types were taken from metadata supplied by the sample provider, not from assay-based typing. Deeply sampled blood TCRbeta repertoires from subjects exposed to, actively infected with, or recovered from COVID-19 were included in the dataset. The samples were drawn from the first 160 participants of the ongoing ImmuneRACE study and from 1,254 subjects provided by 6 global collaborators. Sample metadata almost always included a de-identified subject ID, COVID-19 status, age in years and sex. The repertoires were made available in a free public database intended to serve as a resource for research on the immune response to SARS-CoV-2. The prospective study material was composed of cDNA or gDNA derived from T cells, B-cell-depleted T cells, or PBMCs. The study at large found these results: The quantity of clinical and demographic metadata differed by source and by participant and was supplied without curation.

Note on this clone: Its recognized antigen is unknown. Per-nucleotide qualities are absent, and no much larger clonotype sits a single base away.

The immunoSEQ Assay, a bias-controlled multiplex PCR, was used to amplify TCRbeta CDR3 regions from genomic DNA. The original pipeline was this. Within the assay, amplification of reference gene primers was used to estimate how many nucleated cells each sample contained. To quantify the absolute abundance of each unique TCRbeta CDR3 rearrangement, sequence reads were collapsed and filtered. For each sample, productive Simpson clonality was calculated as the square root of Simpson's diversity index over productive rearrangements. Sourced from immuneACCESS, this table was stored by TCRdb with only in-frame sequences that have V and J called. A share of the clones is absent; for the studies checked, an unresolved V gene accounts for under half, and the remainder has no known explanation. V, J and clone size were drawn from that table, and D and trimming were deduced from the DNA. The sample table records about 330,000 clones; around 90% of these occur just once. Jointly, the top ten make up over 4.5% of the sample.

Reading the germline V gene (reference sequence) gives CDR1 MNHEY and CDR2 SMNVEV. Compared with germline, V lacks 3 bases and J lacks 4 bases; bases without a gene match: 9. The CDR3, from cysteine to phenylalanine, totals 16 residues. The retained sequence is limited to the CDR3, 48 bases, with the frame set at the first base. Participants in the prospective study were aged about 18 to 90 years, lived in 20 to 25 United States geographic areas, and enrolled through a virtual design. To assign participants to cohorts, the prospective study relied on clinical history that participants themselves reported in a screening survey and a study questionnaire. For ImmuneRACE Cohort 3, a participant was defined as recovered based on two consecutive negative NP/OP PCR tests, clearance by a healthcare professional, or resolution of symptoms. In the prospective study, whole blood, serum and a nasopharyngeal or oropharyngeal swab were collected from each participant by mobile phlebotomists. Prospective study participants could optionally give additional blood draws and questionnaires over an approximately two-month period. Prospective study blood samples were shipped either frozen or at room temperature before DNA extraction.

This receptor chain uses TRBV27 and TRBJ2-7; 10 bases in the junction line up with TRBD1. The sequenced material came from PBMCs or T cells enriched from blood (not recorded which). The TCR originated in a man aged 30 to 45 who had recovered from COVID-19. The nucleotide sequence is TGTGCCAGCAGTTTCTCTCAGGGACAGGGGAGTTACGAGCAGTACTTC. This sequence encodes CASSFSQGQGSYEQYF.